This is a list of T cell receptor beta chains from one sample in a study of cytomegalovirus exposure and HLA in healthy donors. Some clones are missing from TCRdb's copy, which holds only in-frame ones; the method was immunoSEQ multiplex PCR. This sample yields 150,000 to 200,000 clones, of which roughly 80% are seen a single time; around 4% belongs to the top ten. The sequencing input was PBMCs. The receptors derive from a man aged 45-65 years in good health and CMV-seronegative. Each CDR3 is given with its conserved first and last residue. D genes are given only for firm matches. The listing skips clone size in some rows; elsewhere it reads once, few, many or a size class.

>TRBV18|TRBJ1-5|.|.
CASSPYGSNQPQHF
TGTGCCAGCTCACCATACGGTAGCAATCAGCCCCAGCATTTT
>TRBV6-5|TRBJ1-2|.|.
CASSYQGSSSYGYTF
TGTGCCAGCAGTTACCAGGGGTCTTCGAGCTATGGCTACACCTTC
>TRBV7-9|TRBJ2-7|TRBD2|.
CASSLKAGFPYEQYF
TGTGCCAGCAGTCTTAAAGCGGGATTTCCCTACGAGCAGTACTTC
>TRBV2|TRBJ1-5|TRBD1|.
CASSEPGQGRSQPQHF
TGTGCCAGCAGCGAACCGGGACAGGGACGGTCCCAGCCCCAGCATTTT
>TRBV11-2|TRBJ1-2|.|.
CASSVQGDGYTF
TGTGCCAGCAGCGTACAGGGTGACGGCTACACCTTC
>TRBV30|TRBJ2-7|.|.
CALDPDNVLYF
TGTGCCCTAGACCCGGACAATGTTCTGTACTTC
>TRBV27|TRBJ2-7|TRBD1|.
CASRPRDRSSEQYF
TGTGCCAGCCGGCCCCGGGACAGGTCTTCCGAGCAGTACTTC
>TRBV18|TRBJ1-4|.|.
CASSSNLRGMGEKLFF
TGTGCCAGCTCATCAAACCTCCGGGGAATGGGAGAAAAACTGTTTTTT
>TRBV18|TRBJ1-2|TRBD1|.
CASSPQARGDYGYTF
TGTGCCAGCTCACCACAGGCCAGGGGGGACTATGGCTACACCTTC
>TRBV2|TRBJ1-2|TRBD1|.
CASSVGQGVGGYGYTF
TGTGCCAGCAGCGTGGGACAGGGGGTTGGCGGCTATGGCTACACCTTC
>TRBV4-3|TRBJ1-5|.|.
CASSPSGGYQPQHF
TGCGCCAGCAGCCCAAGCGGAGGGTATCAGCCCCAGCATTTT
>TRBV7-9|TRBJ1-3|.|once
CASPAARSSGNTIYF
TGTGCCAGCCCTGCCGCGCGGTCCTCTGGAAACACCATATATTTT
>TRBV15|TRBJ2-5|.|.
CATSGHETQYF
TGTGCCACCAGCGGGCACGAGACCCAGTACTTC
>TRBV7-2|TRBJ2-1|.|.
CASSTGDRSYNEQFF
TGTGCCAGCAGCACCGGAGACAGATCCTACAATGAGCAGTTCTTC
>TRBV13|TRBJ2-7|TRBD1|.
CASSLGKGAVYEQYF
TGTGCCAGCAGCTTAGGCAAGGGGGCCGTGTACGAGCAGTACTTC
>TRBV7-2|TRBJ1-2|.|.
CASSLWQGGNYGYTF
TGTGCCAGCAGCTTATGGCAGGGCGGCAACTATGGCTACACCTTC
>TRBV5-8|TRBJ2-3|.|.
CASTPWGSPPYTQYF
TGTGCCAGCACCCCGTGGGGCAGTCCCCCCTATACGCAGTATTTT
>TRBV19|TRBJ2-3|.|.
CASSSPRGDRTDTQYF
TGTGCCAGTAGTAGCCCCAGGGGGGACCGCACAGATACGCAGTATTTT
>TRBV6-5|TRBJ1-6|TRBD1|.
CASSYSTGVNSPLHF
TGTGCCAGCAGTTATTCGACAGGGGTTAATTCACCCCTCCACTTT
>TRBV19|TRBJ2-1|.|.
CASRFGTPYNEQFF
TGTGCCAGTAGGTTTGGGACACCCTACAATGAGCAGTTCTTC
>TRBV5-4|TRBJ1-6|TRBD1|.
CASTPGTGNSPLHF
TGTGCCAGCACCCCCGGGACAGGCAATTCACCCCTCCACTTT
>TRBV30|TRBJ2-1|.|.
CAWCGRGSENYNEQFF
TGTGCCTGGTGTGGAAGGGGGTCGGAGAACTACAATGAGCAGTTCTTC
>TRBV6-5|TRBJ1-5|TRBD1|.
CASRRTGSNQPQHF
TGTGCCAGCAGAAGGACAGGGTCCAATCAGCCCCAGCATTTT
>TRBV5-1|TRBJ2-2|.|.
CASSLSQNTGELFF
TGCGCCAGCAGCCTGTCACAGAACACCGGGGAGCTGTTTTTT
>TRBV14|TRBJ1-3|.|.
CASSQERGLGNTIYF
TGTGCCAGCAGCCAAGAAAGAGGGCTAGGAAACACCATATATTTT
>TRBV14|TRBJ2-2|TRBD1|.
CASSDRGRPGELFF
TGTGCCAGCAGCGACAGGGGGCGCCCCGGGGAGCTGTTTTTT
>TRBV19|TRBJ2-1|TRBD2|.
CASRSPGGPADEQFF
TGTGCCAGTAGATCTCCGGGGGGACCCGCTGATGAGCAGTTCTTC
>TRBV7-9|TRBJ2-1|TRBD1|.
CASSLQQGVGEQFF
TGTGCCAGCAGCTTACAACAGGGGGTAGGTGAGCAGTTCTTC
>TRBV12-5|TRBJ2-7|TRBD1|.
CASGGDSYEQYF
TGTGCTAGTGGGGGGGACAGCTACGAGCAGTACTTC
>TRBV11-2|TRBJ2-3|.|.
CASSTTMSDTQYF
TGTGCCAGCAGCACAACGATGTCAGATACGCAGTATTTT
>TRBV10-3|TRBJ1-4|.|.
CAIGADSNEKLFF
TGTGCCATCGGGGCAGATAGTAATGAAAAACTGTTTTTT
>TRBV4-1|TRBJ2-2|TRBD2|once
CASSQVFLRGGTGELFF
TGCGCCAGCAGCCAAGTTTTTTTGCGGGGGGGCACCGGGGAGCTGTTTTTT
>TRBV7-8|TRBJ1-5|.|.
CASSLEGFGRQPQHF
TGTGCCAGCAGCTTAGAGGGGTTCGGCCGTCAGCCCCAGCATTTT
>TRBV25-1|TRBJ2-1|.|few
CASSDLSFEAGEQFF
TGTGCCAGCAGTGACCTATCCTTTGAGGCGGGCGAGCAGTTCTTC
>TRBV7-2|TRBJ2-7|.|.
CASSLSSGAYEQYF
TGTGCCAGCAGCTTGAGCAGCGGAGCCTACGAGCAGTACTTC
>TRBV5-6|TRBJ2-3|TRBD1|.
CASSFRQGGRRDTQYF
TGTGCCAGCAGCTTCAGACAGGGGGGTCGACGAGATACGCAGTATTTT
>TRBV7-9|TRBJ2-1|.|.
CASSPRDISYNEQFF
TGTGCCAGCAGCCCCCGGGACATCTCCTACAATGAGCAGTTCTTC
>TRBV7-2|TRBJ1-1|.|.
CASSLKGLGTEAFF
TGTGCCAGCAGCTTAAAGGGACTGGGCACTGAAGCTTTCTTT
>TRBV14|TRBJ2-3|TRBD2|.
CASSPSGGPDTQYF
TGTGCCAGCAGCCCCAGCGGGGGCCCAGATACGCAGTATTTT
>TRBV5-6|TRBJ1-5|.|.
CASSLKTGYSNQPQHF
TGTGCCAGCAGTTTGAAAACAGGTTATAGCAATCAGCCCCAGCATTTT
>TRBV11-2|TRBJ2-7|.|.
CASSRDSSYEQYF
TGTGCCAGCAGCCGTGACAGCTCCTACGAGCAGTACTTC
>TRBV12-5|TRBJ2-7|.|.
CASDDSFSYEQYF
TGTGCTAGTGATGACAGCTTCTCCTACGAGCAGTACTTC
>TRBV27|TRBJ1-2|TRBD1|.
CASSPQGEGYTF
TGTGCCAGCAGTCCCCAGGGGGAAGGCTACACCTTC
>TRBV7-9|TRBJ2-2|.|.
CSSSLSRGELFF
TGTTCCAGCAGCCTGTCTCGGGGGGAGCTGTTTTTT
>TRBV4-2|TRBJ1-2|.|.
CASSPRTAMGGYTF
TGTGCCAGCAGCCCTCGGACAGCTATGGGTGGCTACACCTTC
>TRBV6-1|TRBJ2-5|.|.
CASSESTWETQYF
TGTGCCAGCAGTGAGTCCACATGGGAGACCCAGTACTTC
>TRBV7-8|TRBJ2-5|TRBD2|.
CASSFAGRVETQYF
TGTGCCAGCAGCTTCGCGGGGAGGGTGGAGACCCAGTACTTC
>TRBV6-5|TRBJ2-3|.|once
CASSTTHPGGDTQYF
TGTGCCAGCAGTACGACTCACCCTGGGGGGGATACGCAGTATTTT
>TRBV29-1|TRBJ1-1|TRBD1|few
CSVEDPGQEEKDEAFF
TGCAGCGTTGAAGACCCCGGACAGGAGGAGAAGGACGAAGCTTTCTTT
>TRBV10-3|TRBJ2-1|TRBD2|.
CAISEAAGGPYEQFF
TGTGCCATCAGTGAAGCAGCGGGGGGGCCCTATGAGCAGTTCTTC
>TRBV7-9|TRBJ2-7|TRBD1|.
CSSSPPLTGLEQYF
TGTTCCAGCAGTCCCCCTCTGACAGGGCTCGAGCAGTACTTC
>TRBV5-8|TRBJ2-1|.|.
CASSFRDGGAEQFF
TGTGCCAGCAGCTTCCGGGACGGGGGAGCTGAGCAGTTCTTC
>TRBV6-5|TRBJ2-1|.|.
CASSYSRSTYNEQFF
TGTGCCAGCAGTTACTCGAGATCCACCTACAATGAGCAGTTCTTC
>TRBV10-3|TRBJ1-4|.|.
CATSGQTNEKLFF
TGTGCCACCTCGGGACAAACTAATGAAAAACTGTTTTTT
>TRBV9|TRBJ1-1|.|once
CASSVQVGGTEAFF
TGTGCCAGCAGCGTTCAAGTTGGGGGGACTGAAGCTTTCTTT
>TRBV11-2|TRBJ2-2|TRBD2|.
CASSFSGGRGGELFF
TGTGCCAGCAGTTTCAGCGGGGGCCGGGGAGGGGAGCTGTTTTTT
>TRBV2|TRBJ2-1|TRBD2|.
CASSSGGGTEQFF
TGTGCCAGCAGCTCGGGGGGGGGCACTGAGCAGTTCTTC